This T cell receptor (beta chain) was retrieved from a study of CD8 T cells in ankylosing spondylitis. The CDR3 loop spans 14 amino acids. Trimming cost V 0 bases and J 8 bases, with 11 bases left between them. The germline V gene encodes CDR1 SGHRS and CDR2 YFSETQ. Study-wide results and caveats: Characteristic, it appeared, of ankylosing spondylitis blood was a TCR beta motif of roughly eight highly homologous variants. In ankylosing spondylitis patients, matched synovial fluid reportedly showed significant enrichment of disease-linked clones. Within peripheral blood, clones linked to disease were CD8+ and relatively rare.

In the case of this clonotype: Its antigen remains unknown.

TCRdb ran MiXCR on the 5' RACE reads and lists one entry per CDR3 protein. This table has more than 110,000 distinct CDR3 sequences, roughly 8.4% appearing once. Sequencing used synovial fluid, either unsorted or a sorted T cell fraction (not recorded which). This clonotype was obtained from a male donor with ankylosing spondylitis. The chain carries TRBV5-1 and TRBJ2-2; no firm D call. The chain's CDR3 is CASSLEHLSGELFF. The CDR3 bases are TGCGCCAGCAGCTTGGAACACCTCAGTGGGGAGCTGTTTTTT.